Presented here are 6 T cell receptor beta chains from one specimen sequenced in a study of shared clonotypes between healthy human individuals. The protocol was immunoSEQ multiplex PCR, while the TCRdb copy is restricted to in-frame clones and leaves out a portion. This sample has 2 million to 2.5 million clones, with approximately 95% found just once. Material for sequencing was naive CD4+ T cells from PBMCs. Sample subset: CD45RA+ positively selected. The receptors were sampled from a young man in good health. Some clones in this sample may be carry-over from other donors' samples.

Remarks on this clone: Other DNA sequences within the sample encode an identical CDR3. The chain combines TRBV18 with TRBJ1-5, with a tentative D call TRBD1 (5 bases). This CDR3 is 14 amino acids long. The germline V and J ends were trimmed by 3 bases and 4 bases, with 10 bases remaining between them. Germline V gene data show CDR1 as KGHSH and CDR2 as LQKENI. CDR3 loop: CASSPLGGNQPQHF. Written as DNA, the CDR3 is TGTGCCAGCTCACCGCTGGGGGGAAATCAGCCCCAGCATTTT.

As for this clone: Other nucleotide sequences in the sample specify the same CDR3. This rearrangement joins TRBV7-9 to TRBJ1-2; 10 bases are a match to TRBD1. Germline loops: CDR1 SEHNR, CDR2 FQNEAQ (reference sequence). Losses at the gene ends were 3 bases for V and 2 bases for J; bases not matched to a gene: 0. CDR3 length: 14 amino acids. The CDR3 DNA reads as TGTGCCAGCAGCTTGGGACAGGGGAACTATGGCTACACCTTC. Protein: CASSLGQGNYGYTF.

The chain has TRBV5-1 and TRBJ2-3; TRBD1 is a possible D gene (5 bases). The CDR3 runs to 16 residues. The V end lost 2 bases, the J end lost 2 bases, and 15 bases lay between the germline ends. Per the germline V gene, CDR1 is SGHRS and CDR2 is YFSETQ. CDR3 in DNA: TGCGCCAGCAGCTTAGTTCGCGACAGCTCCACAGATACGCAGTATTTT. It codes for CASSLVRDSSTDTQYF.

Comments on this clone: This sample also contains other DNA sequences that code for the same CDR3. The chain combines TRBV5-1 with TRBJ1-2; 7 nucleotides align to TRBD1. The CDR3 runs to 15 residues. The germline V gene encodes CDR1 SGHRS and CDR2 YFSETQ. After removal of 0 bases from V and 4 bases from J, the junction contained 6 bases not matched to a gene. The CDR3 DNA is TGCGCCAGCAGCTTGGGTACAGGGGTCGGCTATGGCTACACCTTC. Translating it yields CASSLGTGVGYGYTF.

The chain uses TRBV4-1 and TRBJ2-7; 10 positions agree with TRBD1. Trimming at V came to 1 base and at J to 6 bases, leaving 21 bases not matched to a gene. The germline V gene encodes CDR1 MGHRA and CDR2 YSYEKL. The CDR3 loop spans 20 amino acids. CDR3 residues: CASSQGGDRGRFSPPGEQYF. CDR3 DNA: TGCGCCAGCAGCCAAGGGGGCGACAGGGGGCGCTTTTCCCCCCCGGGCGAGCAGTACTTC.

CDR3 loop: CASWSGSSYEQYF. The CDR3 region has the DNA TGTGCCAGCTGGTCAGGGAGCTCCTACGAGCAGTACTTC. This chain uses TRBV28 with TRBJ2-7; D might be TRBD1 or TRBD2, each matching 5 bases. Germline lookup yields CDR1 MDHEN and CDR2 SYDVKM. CDR3 length: 13 amino acids. V was shortened by 8 bases and J by 0 bases, with 11 bases between the two germline ends.